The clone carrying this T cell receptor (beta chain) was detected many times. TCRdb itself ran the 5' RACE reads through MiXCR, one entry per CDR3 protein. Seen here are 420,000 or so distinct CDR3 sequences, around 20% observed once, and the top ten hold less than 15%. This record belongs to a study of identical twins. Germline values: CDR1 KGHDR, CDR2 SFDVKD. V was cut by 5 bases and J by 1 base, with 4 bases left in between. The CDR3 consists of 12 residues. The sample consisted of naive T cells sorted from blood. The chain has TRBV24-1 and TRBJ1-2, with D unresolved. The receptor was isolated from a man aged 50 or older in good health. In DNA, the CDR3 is TGTGCCACCAGTGTCGGTAACTATGGCTACACCTTC. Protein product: CATSVGNYGYTF.